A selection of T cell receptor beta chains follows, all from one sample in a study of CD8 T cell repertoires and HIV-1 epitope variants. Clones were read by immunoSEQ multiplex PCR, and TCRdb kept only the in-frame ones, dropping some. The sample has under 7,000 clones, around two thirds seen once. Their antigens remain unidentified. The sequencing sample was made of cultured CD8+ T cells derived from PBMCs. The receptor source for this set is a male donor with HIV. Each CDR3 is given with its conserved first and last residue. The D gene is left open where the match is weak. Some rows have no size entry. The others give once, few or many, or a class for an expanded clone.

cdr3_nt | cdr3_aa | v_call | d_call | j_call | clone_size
TGTGCCAGCAGCCTGGGACAGTCCTACGAGCAGTACTTC | CASSLGQSYEQYF | TRBV4-2 | TRBD1 | TRBJ2-7 | few
TGTGCCAGCAGCATCGGACAGGGGAGCGCCTACGAGCAGTACTTC | CASSIGQGSAYEQYF | TRBV7-2 | TRBD1 | TRBJ2-7 | few
TGTGCCAGCAGCTTAGACAGGGCCTACGAGCAGTACTTC | CASSLDRAYEQYF | TRBV5-4 | TRBD1 | TRBJ2-7 | NA
TGTGCCAGCAGTGATCGTAGGGAAGGAACTGAAGCTTTCTTT | CASSDRREGTEAFF | TRBV6-1 | NA | TRBJ1-1 | NA
TGTGCCAGCAGTCCCAGCGGGGGGGCCGCCGATACGCAGTATTTT | CASSPSGGAADTQYF | TRBV27 | TRBD2 | TRBJ2-3 | NA
TGCGCCAGCAGCGGAAATTACCGGAGCTCCTACAATGAGCAGTTCTTC | CASSGNYRSSYNEQFF | TRBV5-1 | NA | TRBJ2-1 | NA
TGTGCCAGCAGCTTAACCACTGAGCAGTTCTTC | CASSLTTEQFF | TRBV11-2 | NA | TRBJ2-1 | NA
TGTGCCAGCAGCTTAGCGGGGGGGCCAGGCAATGAGCAGTTCTTC | CASSLAGGPGNEQFF | TRBV7-9 | NA | TRBJ2-1 | NA
TGTGCCAGCCCCTGGGGGGAACACAGGGATCCCTACGAGCAGTACTTC | CASPWGEHRDPYEQYF | TRBV19 | NA | TRBJ2-7 | NA
TGCAGCGTTGGGGCAGGGAACGGATACAATGAGCAGTTCTTC | CSVGAGNGYNEQFF | TRBV29-1 | NA | TRBJ2-1 | NA
TGTGCCAGCAGATTAGATGGTCCTAGCGGAGCCCCCTACGAGCAGTACTTC | CASRLDGPSGAPYEQYF | TRBV7-9 | TRBD2 | TRBJ2-7 | medium-sized
TGCGCCAGCAGTCCCCGGGAGAATGGAAATGGCTACACCTTC | CASSPRENGNGYTF | TRBV4-1 | NA | TRBJ1-2 | NA
TGCGCCAGCAGCCAAGCGGGGGGTATGAACACTGAAGCTTTCTTT | CASSQAGGMNTEAFF | TRBV4-3 | NA | TRBJ1-1 | NA
TGTGCCAGCAGCTTAGCGGGGTCCACCATATATTTT | CASSLAGSTIYF | TRBV7-9 | NA | TRBJ1-3 | NA
TGTGCCATCACCTCACAGGGTTCCGAATACGAGCAGTACTTC | CAITSQGSEYEQYF | TRBV10-3 | NA | TRBJ2-7 | few
TGTGCCAGCAGCCTCTACGGTAGCGTAAACTCTGGAAACACCATATATTTT | CASSLYGSVNSGNTIYF | TRBV11-2 | NA | TRBJ1-3 | NA
TGTGCCAGCGCGTCCGGGACAGGGGATAAAAACATTCAGTACTTC | CASASGTGDKNIQYF | TRBV28 | TRBD1 | TRBJ2-4 | few
TGTGCCTGGAGACTAGCCCACAATGAGCAGTTCTTC | CAWRLAHNEQFF | TRBV30 | NA | TRBJ2-1 | NA
TGTGCCAGCAGCCTGGGGGACGGTAATGAAAAACTGTTTTTT | CASSLGDGNEKLFF | TRBV5-4 | NA | TRBJ1-4 | NA
TGCGCCAGCAGCCAAGATTCGGCAAAGGGGGCTAGAGAGCAGTACTTC | CASSQDSAKGAREQYF | TRBV4-1 | TRBD1 | TRBJ2-7 | few
TGTGCCAGCAAGCGAGGATACGAGCAGTACTTC | CASKRGYEQYF | TRBV6-5 | NA | TRBJ2-7 | NA
TGCGCCAGCAGCTTCCGGGACGAAACCGGGGAGCTGTTTTTT | CASSFRDETGELFF | TRBV4-3 | NA | TRBJ2-2 | NA
TGTGCCAGCAGCCAAGATCTTGGAAGCTACGAGCAGTACTTC | CASSQDLGSYEQYF | TRBV4-2 | NA | TRBJ2-7 | NA
TGTGCCAGCAGTTCCCCGGGACAGGAGAGTAAAGAGACCCAGTACTTC | CASSSPGQESKETQYF | TRBV28 | TRBD1 | TRBJ2-5 | NA
TGTGCCAGCAGTCCATGGACTAGCGGGAGTCTCTACAATGAGCAGTTCTTC | CASSPWTSGSLYNEQFF | TRBV28 | TRBD2 | TRBJ2-1 | few
TGTGCCAGCAGCCCCGGGCTTAGGGATACCTACGAGCAGTACTTC | CASSPGLRDTYEQYF | TRBV7-6 | NA | TRBJ2-7 | few
TGTGCCAGCAGCTTCAGTACAGATACGCAGTATTTT | CASSFSTDTQYF | TRBV13 | NA | TRBJ2-3 | NA
TGTGCCAGCAGCTTGAGGGGAACGGAAGCTTTCTTT | CASSLRGTEAFF | TRBV5-6 | NA | TRBJ1-1 | NA
TGTGCCAGCAGTTTGGGGACTAGCGGCCACTCCTACGAGCAGTACTTC | CASSLGTSGHSYEQYF | TRBV27 | TRBD2 | TRBJ2-7 | NA
TGTGCCAGCAACCCGAACACCGGGGAGCTGTTTTTT | CASNPNTGELFF | TRBV28 | NA | TRBJ2-2 | NA
TGCGCCAGCAGCTTATCTAGCGTACCCTACGAGCAGTACTTC | CASSLSSVPYEQYF | TRBV5-1 | NA | TRBJ2-7 | few
TGTGCCAGCAGCCAAGATAGTTCGGCGAGTAGTCTCTACGAGCAGTACTTC | CASSQDSSASSLYEQYF | TRBV14 | NA | TRBJ2-7 | NA
TGCGCCAGCAGGGGGGGATGGGGCAAGGGTACCTACGAGCAGTACTTC | CASRGGWGKGTYEQYF | TRBV10-2 | NA | TRBJ2-7 | few
TGTGCCAGCAGCGAGGAGGGGACGTGGAGTGAAAAACTGTTTTTT | CASSEEGTWSEKLFF | TRBV9 | NA | TRBJ1-4 | NA
TGCGCCAGCAGCGCGGACAGGGAAAGGCAGTTCTTC | CASSADRERQFF | TRBV5-1 | TRBD1 | TRBJ2-1 | NA
TGTGCCAGCAGCCTTAGTGGGAGATACAATGAGCAGTTCTTC | CASSLSGRYNEQFF | TRBV11-2 | NA | TRBJ2-1 | NA
TGTGCCAGCAGCTTAGGGGTCGCAGGGGGCGATTATCCAGACACTGAAGCTTTCTTT | CASSLGVAGGDYPDTEAFF | TRBV11-1 | TRBD1 | TRBJ1-1 | NA
TGTGCCAGCAGTTTACACGATCGGGATGGCTACACCTTC | CASSLHDRDGYTF | TRBV6-5 | NA | TRBJ1-2 | NA
TGTGCCAGCAGCCAAGAAGAGACTTATGGCTACACCTTC | CASSQEETYGYTF | TRBV14 | NA | TRBJ1-2 | NA
TGTGCCAGCAGCTTGACAGGGGGCGATGGCTACACCTTC | CASSLTGGDGYTF | TRBV5-4 | TRBD1 | TRBJ1-2 | few
TGTGCCACCTCCCTTGGGGACAGCATCTACAATGAGCAGTTCTTC | CATSLGDSIYNEQFF | TRBV27 | TRBD1 | TRBJ2-1 | NA
TGCAGCGTTGTGTTACCGGGGGCTAAAGAAGCTTTCTTT | CSVVLPGAKEAFF | TRBV29-1 | NA | TRBJ1-1 | once
TGTGCCAGCAGCCTACAGGGAATCTCCTACGAGCAGTACTTC | CASSLQGISYEQYF | TRBV5-4 | NA | TRBJ2-7 | NA
TGTGCCAGCAGCTTATCCCAGGGGTCCTACGAGCAGTACTTC | CASSLSQGSYEQYF | TRBV7-9 | NA | TRBJ2-7 | few
TGCGCCAGCAGCCAAGATCGAGGGATTGTTAACTATGGCTACACCTTC | CASSQDRGIVNYGYTF | TRBV4-3 | NA | TRBJ1-2 | NA
TGTGCCAGCAGCGGAGATGCGGGAGGTTACTCCTACAATGAGCAGTTCTTC | CASSGDAGGYSYNEQFF | TRBV7-9 | TRBD2 | TRBJ2-1 | NA
TGTGCCAGCAGTTTGTCGTACAGGGCGAATGGCTCCTACGAGCAGTACTTC | CASSLSYRANGSYEQYF | TRBV28 | NA | TRBJ2-7 | NA
TGCGCCAGCAGCCAAGATCCCCCAGACTTGGACTATGGCTACACCTTC | CASSQDPPDLDYGYTF | TRBV4-3 | NA | TRBJ1-2 | medium-sized
TGTGCCAGTAGTATTACCTTGGGATCACTTTCACCCCTCCACTTT | CASSITLGSLSPLHF | TRBV19 | NA | TRBJ1-6 | NA
TGCGCCAGCAGCCAAGACGGACAGGGGGATGAAGCTTTCTTT | CASSQDGQGDEAFF | TRBV4-3 | TRBD1 | TRBJ1-1 | once
TGTGCCAGTAGGCCAAACGAGGGGGTTCTGTACAATGAGCAGTTCTTC | CASRPNEGVLYNEQFF | TRBV19 | NA | TRBJ2-1 | once
TGTGCCAGCAGTGAAGTCAGAAGGGAGCAGTTCTTC | CASSEVRREQFF | TRBV2 | NA | TRBJ2-1 | NA